This T cell receptor beta chain was identified during a study of cytomegalovirus exposure and HLA in healthy donors. Study summary: Roughly 89 million unique TCR sequences came from HLA-typed donors in an early release.

Findings and caveats of the study: Presence/absence analyses supposed approximately even sequencing depth among donors. The only immune exposure information that was available was CMV serostatus. Most observed TCR sequences were rare, whereas some public TCRs were detected in many donors.

Germline values: CDR1 LNHDA, CDR2 SQIVND (reference sequence). The CDR3 is 17 residues long. V lost 7 bases, J lost 1 base, and 20 bases lay in between. Remarks on this clone: Its antigen is still unknown.

Primers included in the PCR were 60 Vbeta and 13 Jbeta primers. TCRdb keeps only in-frame clones here, not all; method: immunoSEQ multiplex PCR. The data show 96,000 or so clones, and the top ten clones hold 3% to 4%. Sequencing used PBMCs. V usage is TRBV19 and J usage is TRBJ1-5; D is possibly TRBD1 (5 bases). The source of this sequence is a woman aged 25 to 45 in good health and CMV-seronegative. The CDR3: CASTNPWGGSSNQPQHF. The CDR3 nucleotides read TGTGCCAGTACCAACCCCTGGGGGGGTTCCAGCAATCAGCCCCAGCATTTT.